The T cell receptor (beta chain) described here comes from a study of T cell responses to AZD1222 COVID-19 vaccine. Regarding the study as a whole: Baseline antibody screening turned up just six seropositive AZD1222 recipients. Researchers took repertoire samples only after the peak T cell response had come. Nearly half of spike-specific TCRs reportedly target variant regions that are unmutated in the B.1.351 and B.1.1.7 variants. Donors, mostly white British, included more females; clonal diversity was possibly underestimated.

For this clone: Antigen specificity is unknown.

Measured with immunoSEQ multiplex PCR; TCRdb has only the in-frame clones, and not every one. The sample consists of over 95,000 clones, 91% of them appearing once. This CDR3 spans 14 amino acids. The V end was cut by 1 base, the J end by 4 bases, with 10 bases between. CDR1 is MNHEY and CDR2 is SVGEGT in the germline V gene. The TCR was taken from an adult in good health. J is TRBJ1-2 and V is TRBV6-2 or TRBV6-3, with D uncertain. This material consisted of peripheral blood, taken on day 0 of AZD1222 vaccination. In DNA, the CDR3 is TGTGCCAGCAGTTACTACCCAGAGTCCTATGGCTACACCTTC. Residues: CASSYYPESYGYTF.